This T cell receptor beta chain was recovered during a study of blood T cells in healthy people across ages. Germline CDR1 and CDR2: MNHNY and SVGAGI (reference sequence). The length of the CDR3 is 16 residues. V lost 0 bases and J lost 6, with 12 bases in between. A sample-barcoded 5' primer and a J-beta primer mix were used in a second PCR of about 7 to 12 cycles. TCRdb processed the 5' RACE reads anew with MiXCR; each CDR3 protein has one entry. The repertoire has just under 900,000 distinct CDR3 sequences, more than 25% of them found once; the top ten carry 17%. The chain is built from TRBV6-6 and TRBJ1-6; TRBD1 might be the D (5 bases). The TCR sequence derives from a woman older than 75 in good health. The material sequenced was blood. The CDR3: CASSYSGQGSNSPLHF. The CDR3 DNA sequence: TGTGCCAGCAGTTACTCTGGGCAGGGCAGTAATTCACCCCTCCACTTT.